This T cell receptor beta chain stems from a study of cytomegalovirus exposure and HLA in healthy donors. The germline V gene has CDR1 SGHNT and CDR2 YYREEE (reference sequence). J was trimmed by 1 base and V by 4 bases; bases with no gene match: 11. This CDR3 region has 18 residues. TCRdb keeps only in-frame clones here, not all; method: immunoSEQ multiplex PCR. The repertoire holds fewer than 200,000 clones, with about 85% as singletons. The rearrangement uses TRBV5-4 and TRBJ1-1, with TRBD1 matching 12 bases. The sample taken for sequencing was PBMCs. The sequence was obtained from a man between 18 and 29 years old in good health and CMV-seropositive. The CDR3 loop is CASSPNLGTGGRNTEAFF. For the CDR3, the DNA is TGTGCCAGCAGCCCGAATCTCGGGACAGGGGGCAGGAACACTGAAGCTTTCTTT.